These 18 T cell receptor beta chains originate from one sample sequenced in a study of cytotoxic CD8 clonotypes in ibrutinib-treated CLL. Assay used: immunoSEQ multiplex PCR; TCRdb lists only in-frame clones, some missing. The table has some 200,000 clones, over 55% seen once. The sequences come from PBMCs, collected after 24 months of ibrutinib treatment. The receptors were sampled from a human donor with chronic lymphocytic leukemia.

The rearrangement links TRBV7-9 to TRBJ2-5; D perhaps matches TRBD2 (5 bases). Trimming removed 6 bases from V and 2 bases from J, with 16 bases in between. Germline loops: CDR1 SEHNR, CDR2 FQNEAQ (reference sequence). The CDR3 runs 15 residues. This CDR3 is CASRRAFGDQETQYF. CDR3 nucleotide sequence: TGTGCCAGCAGACGGGCGTTCGGGGATCAAGAGACCCAGTACTTC.

This chain uses TRBV7-8 with TRBJ2-5, with 9 positions matching TRBD2. CDR3 length: 18 amino acids. With V trimmed by 2 bases and J by 5 bases, 15 bases remained unmatched. Looked up from germline, CDR1 is SGHVS and CDR2 is FQNEAQ. CDR3 sequence reads: CASSLTLAGTFFLETQYF. The CDR3 DNA follows: TGTGCCAGCAGCTTAACGCTAGCGGGGACATTTTTCTTGGAGACCCAGTACTTC.

The V and J genes are TRBV5-1 and TRBJ2-7; 9 nucleotides agree with TRBD2. Germline loops: CDR1 SGHRS, CDR2 YFSETQ. V gave up 3 bases and J gave up 2 bases; unmatched junction bases: 6. CDR3 length: 15 amino acids. The CDR3 nucleotides are TGCGCCAGCAGCTCCACTAGCGGGTCGACCTACGAGCAGTACTTC. This encodes CASSSTSGSTYEQYF.

The chain carries TRBV5-1 and TRBJ1-3, with D unclear. The CDR3 extends over 14 amino acids. The V gene's germline CDR1 is SGHRS and CDR2 YFSETQ. Trimming took 3 bases from V and 4 from J, leaving 11 bases between them. In DNA, the CDR3 is TGCGCCAGCAGCTCCGGGGTGTACGGAAACACCATATATTTT. Residues: CASSSGVYGNTIYF.

The chain recombines TRBV27 with TRBJ2-7, with 13 bases identical to TRBD2. Trimming at V came to 3 bases and at J to 0 bases, leaving 2 bases not matched to a gene. CDR1 and CDR2 (germline): MNHEY, SMNVEV (reference sequence). There are 16 residues in the CDR3. CDR3 DNA: TGTGCCAGCAGTTTGGGACTAGCGGGGTTCTCCTACGAGCAGTACTTC. Translating gives CASSLGLAGFSYEQYF.

The chain combines TRBV27 with TRBJ1-5, with D perhaps TRBD1 (6 bases). Per germline, CDR1 MNHEY and CDR2 SMNVEV (reference sequence). Trimming pared 5 bases from V and 11 bases from J, leaving 16 bases between. The CDR3 totals 13 residues. This CDR3 reads CASSRPGARTQHF. The DNA of the CDR3 is TGTGCCAGCAGTCGCCCAGGGGCGCGGACCCAGCATTTT.

The chain joins TRBV27 to TRBJ2-1; 9 positions agree with TRBD1. J was trimmed by 15 bases and V by 6 bases; bases with no gene match: 9. The germline V gene has CDR1 MNHEY and CDR2 SMNVEV (reference sequence). The CDR3 spans 12 residues. CDR3 nucleotides: TGTGCCAGCAGAGAACAGGGGGCATCACCGTTCTTC. Translating gives CASREQGASPFF.

The genes are TRBV27 and TRBJ2-3, with D hard to call. Germline CDR1 MNHEY, CDR2 SMNVEV (reference sequence). The CDR3 has 11 residues. Trimming removed 3 bases at V and 5 bases at J, with 3 bases between. Written as DNA, the CDR3 is TGTGCCAGCAGTTTTGGAGATACGCAGTATTTT. This gives the protein CASSFGDTQYF.

The chain is built from TRBV7-6 and TRBJ2-7, with D possibly TRBD2 on 7 matching bases. V gave up 4 bases and J gave up 2 bases, with 12 bases separating them. Germline V gene data show CDR1 as SGHVS and CDR2 as FNYEAQ. This CDR3 has 14 residues. The CDR3 protein is CASSSRGGAYEQYF. The CDR3 coding sequence is TGTGCCAGCAGCTCAAGGGGGGGCGCCTACGAGCAGTACTTC.

V gene TRBV9 combines with J gene TRBJ1-5, with unresolved D. CDR3 length: 14 amino acids. Trimming removed 0 bases from V and 0 bases from J, with 4 bases in between. CDR1 is SGDLS and CDR2 is YYNGEE in the germline V gene. DNA for the CDR3: TGTGCCAGCAGCGTAGAAGGTAGCAATCAGCCCCAGCATTTT. Protein sequence: CASSVEGSNQPQHF.

The chain has TRBV5-1 and TRBJ2-2; no reliable D call. Germline V CDR1 and CDR2: SGHRS, YFSETQ. The V and J ends lost 4 bases and 1 base respectively, with 11 bases between them. The CDR3 spans 15 residues. CDR3 region: CASSALGRNTGELFF. CDR3 sequence (DNA): TGCGCCAGCAGCGCATTAGGCAGGAACACCGGGGAGCTGTTTTTT.

CDR3 residues: CAWSLKGRRNTEAFF. In DNA form, the CDR3 reads TGTGCCTGGAGTTTAAAGGGACGGCGAAACACTGAAGCTTTCTTT. The rearrangement links TRBV30 to TRBJ1-1; D might be TRBD1 (5 bases). The germline gives CDR1 GTSNPN, CDR2 SVGIG (reference sequence). The CDR3 has 15 residues. The V end was cut by 2 bases, the J end by 2 bases, with 15 bases between.

Here the CDR3 DNA reads TGTGCCAGCAGCTTAGAGGAGTCGCGCCGTCGGGGCGAGCAGTACTTC. It codes for CASSLEESRRRGEQYF. This chain joins TRBV11-2 and TRBJ2-7; tentative D call: TRBD2 (5 bases). Trimming shortened V by 0 bases and J by 6 bases, and 18 bases separated the two germline ends. The CDR3 has 16 residues. Germline assignment: CDR1 SGHAT and CDR2 FQNNGV.

This clone was seen only a few times. The rearrangement links TRBV29-1 to TRBJ1-2; D uncertain. Between the trimmed V and J ends, which lost 3 bases and 4 bases, there was a span of 9 bases. This CDR3 spans 12 amino acids. Germline-derived CDR1 and CDR2 are SQVTM and ANQGSEA. Written as DNA, the CDR3 is TGCAGCGTTGAGACAAGCGCCTATGGCTACACCTTC. It codes for CSVETSAYGYTF. Complete variable domain (other parts from reference TRBV29-1 and TRBJ1-2): SAVISQKPSRDICQRGTSLTIQCQVDSQVTMMFWYRQQPGQSLTLIATANQGSEATYESGFVIDKFPISRPNLTFSTLTVSNMSPEDSSIYLCSVETSAYGYTFGSGTRLTVV.

A single count supports this clone. The chain carries TRBV28 and TRBJ1-5, with D tentatively TRBD1 (6 bases). This CDR3 has 13 residues. CDR1 and CDR2 from the germline V gene are MDHEN and SYDVKM. Trimming took 7 bases from V and 0 from J, leaving 7 bases between them. The chain's CDR3 is CASNRDSNQPQHF. Here the CDR3 DNA reads TGTGCCAGCAACAGGGATAGCAATCAGCCCCAGCATTTT. Full variable domain (missing parts from reference TRBV28 and TRBJ1-5): DVKVTQSSRYLVKRTGEKVFLECVQDMDHENMFWYRQDPGLGLRLIYFSYDVKMKEKGDIPEGYSVSREKKERFSLILESASTNQTSMYLCASNRDSNQPQHFGDGTRLSIL.

CDR3 residues: CASSIGQRKNTGELFF. CDR3 coding DNA: TGTGCCAGTAGTATAGGGCAGAGAAAGAACACCGGGGAGCTGTTTTTT. V gene TRBV19 combines with J gene TRBJ2-2, with D unresolved. This CDR3 is built from 16 residues. V was cut by 1 base and J by 1 base, with 10 bases left in between. Germline CDR1 reads LNHDA; CDR2 reads SQIVND (reference sequence).

The gene calls are TRBV11-2 and TRBJ2-3; 8 bases agree with TRBD2. Trimming at V came to 4 bases and at J to 2 bases, leaving 11 bases not matched to a gene. Looked up from germline, CDR1 is SGHAT and CDR2 is FQNNGV. CDR3 size: 17 residues. The CDR3 loop reads CASSSTFSGMDTDTQYF. The CDR3 DNA reads as TGTGCCAGCAGCTCCACATTTAGCGGGATGGACACAGATACGCAGTATTTT.

The chain carries TRBV11-2 and TRBJ1-2; D not resolved. CDR3 length equals 16 residues. The germline gives CDR1 SGHAT, CDR2 FQNNGV. Trimming removed 3 bases at V and 8 bases at J, with 22 bases between. The CDR3 loop reads CASSLHAWAGLDGYTF. CDR3 DNA: TGTGCCAGCAGCTTGCACGCCTGGGCGGGTTTGGACGGCTACACCTTC.